Shown below are 29 T cell receptor beta chains from a single sample sequenced in a study of blood T cell repertoires in COVID-19. Sequencing was performed with immunoSEQ multiplex PCR; in TCRdb, only in-frame clones are kept and a portion is missing. The sample has about 240,000 clones, around four fifths seen once. Sequenced input: peripheral blood. Every receptor here comes from a woman in her fifties or sixties with active or convalescent COVID-19.

The gene calls are TRBV19 and TRBJ1-1, with a possible D match to TRBD1 (5 bases). V was cut by 1 base and J by 4 bases, with 13 bases left in between. Per germline, CDR1 LNHDA and CDR2 SQIVND (reference sequence). The CDR3 has 15 residues. The CDR3 DNA reads as TGTGCCAGTAGTATAGCCTTGGGGCTGTCCACTGAAGCTTTCTTT. Translating gives CASSIALGLSTEAFF.

This chain joins TRBV7-9 and TRBJ2-5; 13 nucleotides line up with TRBD2. The CDR3 runs 17 residues. The junction had 7 bases not matched to a gene; V was cut back by 4 bases and J by 2 bases. CDR1 is SEHNR and CDR2 is FQNEAQ in the germline V gene (reference sequence). The CDR3 sequence: CASSWTSGGPIQETQYF. CDR3 bases: TGTGCCAGCAGCTGGACTAGCGGGGGACCGATACAAGAGACCCAGTACTTC.

This clone has more than one count but fewer than ten. The V gene is TRBV30, the J gene TRBJ1-2; 9 bases fit TRBD1. Trimming took 0 bases from V and 14 from J; bases not matched to a gene: 16. Germline CDR1 GTSNPN, CDR2 SVGIG (reference sequence). This CDR3 has 15 residues. The CDR3 spells CAWSVGSMGQGPETF. DNA for the CDR3: TGTGCCTGGAGTGTAGGGTCAATGGGACAGGGCCCGGAAACCTTC.

The chain employs TRBV5-1 and TRBJ2-7, with TRBD2 matching over 16 bases. Germline CDR1 reads SGHRS; CDR2 reads YFSETQ. This CDR3 has 17 residues. V trimming: 4 bases; J trimming: 0 bases; junction bases outside the gene matches: 4. The CDR3 here is CASSPGLAGGLSYEQYF. In DNA, the CDR3 is TGCGCCAGCAGCCCGGGACTAGCGGGAGGGCTCTCCTACGAGCAGTACTTC.

This clone was seen more than once but under ten times. V usage is TRBV30 and J usage is TRBJ1-5; D is undetermined. This CDR3 comprises 13 residues. Germline V lookup: CDR1 GTSNPN, CDR2 SVGIG (reference sequence). Trimming cost V 0 bases and J 9 bases, with 12 bases left between them. The CDR3 nucleotides read TGTGCCTGGAGTGTAAAGGGCGGGTTGCCCCAGCATTTT. It codes for CAWSVKGGLPQHF.

The chain recombines TRBV6-5 with TRBJ1-2; D remains ambiguous. The V and J ends lost 0 bases and 4 bases respectively, with 12 bases between them. Germline-derived CDR1 and CDR2 are MNHEY and SVGAGI. This CDR3 contains 15 residues. For the CDR3, the DNA is TGTGCCAGCAGTTACTCGGGCAGGCTGGGCTATGGCTACACCTTC. Translated, it gives CASSYSGRLGYGYTF.

This rearrangement joins TRBV9 to TRBJ2-1; TRBD2 matches 8 bases. This CDR3 region has 17 residues. Trimming took 0 bases from V and 2 from J; bases not matched to a gene: 7. Per the germline V gene, CDR1 is SGDLS and CDR2 is YYNGEE. The CDR3 sequence is CASSVASTSVPYNEQFF. The CDR3 nucleotides read TGTGCCAGCAGCGTAGCCTCGACTAGCGTCCCCTACAATGAGCAGTTCTTC.

This clone was counted once. The chain recombines TRBV6-1 with TRBJ1-3; perhaps TRBD1 as D (6 bases). Deletions cut 3 bases from V and 0 bases from J, with 18 bases between. The length of the CDR3 is 18 residues. The V gene's germline CDR1 is MNHNS and CDR2 SASEGT. The CDR3 sequence: CASSDRGQPGDSGNTIYF. The CDR3 coding sequence is TGTGCCAGCAGTGACAGAGGACAGCCCGGAGACTCTGGAAACACCATATATTTT.

The chain links TRBV9 to TRBJ1-2; TRBD1 is a possible D gene (5 bases). This CDR3 comprises 15 residues. Germline assignment: CDR1 SGDLS and CDR2 YYNGEE. Between the trimmed V and J ends, which lost 0 bases and 8 bases, there was a span of 17 bases. The CDR3 sequence: CASSVAAGRGAGYTF. The CDR3 nucleotides are TGTGCCAGCAGCGTAGCAGCGGGCCGCGGGGCCGGCTACACCTTC.

This clone was recorded once. This chain connects TRBV5-6 to TRBJ2-3; 11 nucleotides match TRBD2. V trimming: 0 bases; J trimming: 0 bases; junction bases outside the gene matches: 9. This CDR3 contains 19 residues. CDR1 and CDR2 from the germline V gene are SGHDT and YYEEEE. The CDR3 here is CASSLDSSGGTASTDTQYF. The DNA for the CDR3 is TGTGCCAGCAGCTTGGATTCTAGCGGGGGGACCGCTAGCACAGATACGCAGTATTTT.

CDR3 DNA: TGCGCCAGCAGCTTCCCACCTGGGCGGGAGTTTGATGAGCAGTTCTTC. Translated: CASSFPPGREFDEQFF. The chain links TRBV5-1 to TRBJ2-1; TRBD2 matches at 7 bases. Germline assignment: CDR1 SGHRS and CDR2 YFSETQ. V lost 2 bases to trimming and J lost 8 bases; unmatched junction nucleotides: 13. This CDR3 has 16 amino acids.

V gene TRBV19 combines with J gene TRBJ1-5; D is undetermined. The CDR3 is 14 residues long. Trimming removed 4 bases at V and 2 bases at J, with 9 bases between. Germline values: CDR1 LNHDA, CDR2 SQIVND (reference sequence). The CDR3 sequence: CASSKWRGNQPQHF. For the CDR3, the DNA is TGTGCCAGTAGTAAGTGGAGAGGCAATCAGCCCCAGCATTTT.

The chain employs TRBV13 and TRBJ2-7, with a possible D match to TRBD1 (5 bases). V was pared by 0 bases and J by 2 bases, with 11 bases between. Germline V gives CDR1 PRHDT, CDR2 FYEKMQ (reference sequence). The CDR3 has 15 amino acids. The CDR3 is CASSLGRVKTYEQYF. The CDR3 bases are TGTGCCAGCAGCTTAGGCAGGGTGAAGACCTACGAGCAGTACTTC.

The chain links TRBV2 to TRBJ1-1; D gene unclear. Germline V CDR1 and CDR2: SNHLY, FYNNEI. There are 13 residues in the CDR3. V was clipped by 6 bases and J by 4 bases, with 12 bases between them. The CDR3 coding sequence is TGTGCCAGCAGCATGGACCGGGGCACTGAAGCTTTCTTT. Residues: CASSMDRGTEAFF. The variable domain in full, with the rest retrieved from reference TRBV2 and TRBJ1-1, is EPEVTQTPSHQVTQMGQEVILRCVPISNHLYFYWYRQILGQKVEFLVSFYNNEISEKSEIFDDQFSVERPDGSNFTLKIRSTKLEDSAMYFCASSMDRGTEAFFGQGTRLTVV.

V usage is TRBV5-5 and J usage is TRBJ2-7; D is unresolved. Germline lookup yields CDR1 SGHKS and CDR2 YYEKEE (reference sequence). V lost 0 bases to trimming and J lost 3 bases, with 19 bases between them. This CDR3 contains 17 residues. The CDR3: CASSLGLGENPFYEQYF. The CDR3 nucleotides are TGTGCCAGCAGCTTGGGACTTGGAGAAAACCCCTTCTACGAGCAGTACTTC.

The chain joins TRBV6-1 to TRBJ2-4, with TRBD2 identical over 10 bases. After removal of 4 bases from V and 1 base from J, the junction contained 4 bases not matched to a gene. CDR3 length: 16 amino acids. The germline CDR1 and CDR2 sequences are MNHNS and SASEGT. CDR3 nucleotide sequence: TGTGCCAGCAGTGGGCTAGCGGGAGTTGCCAAAAACATTCAGTACTTC. It specifies CASSGLAGVAKNIQYF.

This clone came up a few times. The chain carries TRBV5-5 and TRBJ2-7, with D unclear. CDR1 and CDR2 from the germline V gene are SGHKS and YYEKEE (reference sequence). Between the trimmed V and J ends, which lost 0 bases and 4 bases, there was a span of 5 bases. The CDR3 has 12 amino acids. Here the CDR3 reads CASSLESYEQYF. As DNA, the CDR3 is TGTGCCAGCAGCTTGGAATCGTACGAGCAGTACTTC.

The chain is built from TRBV9 and TRBJ2-5, with D maybe TRBD2 (6 bases). The ends were cut back, 0 bases at V and 4 bases at J, with 16 bases in the middle. CDR1 is SGDLS, CDR2 YYNGEE, per germline. The CDR3 is 16 amino acids. The CDR3 reads CASSVGAGAGGETQYF. DNA of the CDR3: TGTGCCAGCAGCGTAGGTGCAGGAGCCGGGGGAGAGACCCAGTACTTC.

This clone turned up a few times. The J gene is TRBJ2-1, the V gene TRBV29-1; possibly TRBD2 for D (6 bases). CDR1 SQVTM and CDR2 ANQGSEA come from the germline V gene. This CDR3 has 12 amino acids. The CDR3: CASEGSYNEQFF. CDR3 in DNA: TGCGCTTCGGAGGGTTCCTACAATGAGCAGTTCTTC.

This clone has more than one count but fewer than ten. The chain carries TRBV27 and TRBJ2-7, with D maybe TRBD1 (5 bases). Trimming left V 6 bases short and J 3 bases short, with 12 bases between. CDR1 is MNHEY, CDR2 SMNVEV, per germline (reference sequence). This CDR3 region has 13 residues. The CDR3 DNA reads as TGTGCCAGCAGCCTTAACCAGGGCTACGAGCAGTACTTC. Amino acid sequence: CASSLNQGYEQYF.

The chain couples TRBV5-1 to TRBJ2-3; a weak D match, TRBD2 (7 bases). This CDR3 contains 15 residues. Trimming shortened V by 5 bases and J by 4 bases, and 17 bases separated the two germline ends. CDR1 SGHRS and CDR2 YFSETQ come from the germline V gene. CDR3 DNA: TGCGCCAGCAGAGGGATGGGGGGGCCATCAGATACGCAGTATTTT. It yields the protein CASRGMGGPSDTQYF.

The V call is TRBV19, the J call TRBJ1-2; no reliable D call. This CDR3 contains 18 residues. V lost 2 bases and J lost 1, with 20 bases in between. Germline-derived CDR1 and CDR2 are LNHDA and SQIVND (reference sequence). The DNA for the CDR3 is TGTGCCAGTAGTATAATAGCGGACCGATCGGCTTATAACTATGGCTACACCTTC. Translated: CASSIIADRSAYNYGYTF. Filled out from reference TRBV19 and TRBJ1-2, the complete variable domain reads DGGITQSPKYLFRKEGQNVTLSCEQNLNHDAMYWYRQDPGQGLRLIYYSQIVNDFQKGDIAEGYSVSREKKESFPLTVTSAQKNPTAFYLCASSIIADRSAYNYGYTFGSGTRLTVV.

This clone has only a few counts. This sequence joins TRBV5-1 and TRBJ2-5, with D possibly matching TRBD2 (6 bases). This CDR3 comprises 13 residues. V lost 4 bases and J 1 base, leaving 8 bases between the germline ends. The germline V gene encodes CDR1 SGHRS and CDR2 YFSETQ. This CDR3 is CASSRDFQETQYF. CDR3 in DNA: TGCGCCAGCAGCCGGGACTTCCAAGAGACCCAGTACTTC.

The rearrangement links TRBV5-4 to TRBJ2-3; D is unclear. Germline assignment: CDR1 SGHNT and CDR2 YYREEE (reference sequence). V lost 5 bases and J lost 2, with 12 bases in between. The CDR3 covers 14 residues. CDR3 sequence (DNA): TGTGCCAGCAGTTCCGACATTTACACAGATACGCAGTATTTT. This gives the protein CASSSDIYTDTQYF.

The chain carries TRBV5-5 and TRBJ2-7, with D possibly matching TRBD2 (7 bases). The CDR3 loop spans 14 amino acids. V lost 0 bases to trimming and J lost 4 bases, with 11 bases between them. Germline V CDR1 and CDR2: SGHKS, YYEKEE (reference sequence). This chain's CDR3 is CASSLGGGEYEQYF. The CDR3 DNA follows: TGTGCCAGCAGCTTGGGAGGGGGGGAATACGAGCAGTACTTC.

This chain joins TRBV6-5 and TRBJ1-5, with D unresolved. V was shortened by 6 bases and J by 2 bases, with 5 bases between the two germline ends. There are 12 residues in the CDR3. CDR1 is MNHEY and CDR2 is SVGAGI in the germline V gene. This CDR3 is CASSIGNQPQHF. The CDR3 region has the DNA TGTGCCAGCAGCATAGGCAATCAGCCCCAGCATTTT.

CDR3 sequence (DNA): TGTGCCAGCTCACCCAGAGGAGAGACCCAGTACTTC. This translates into CASSPRGETQYF. The chain links TRBV18 to TRBJ2-5; D is ambiguous. Per germline, CDR1 KGHSH and CDR2 LQKENI. Trimming removed 3 bases at V and 4 bases at J, with 6 bases between. This CDR3 is built from 12 residues.

The chain couples TRBV29-1 to TRBJ2-1; TRBD2 matches 7 bases. In germline, CDR1 is SQVTM, CDR2 ANQGSEA. Unmatched junction bases numbered 12, after V lost 3 bases and J lost 4 bases. The CDR3 runs to 16 residues. The CDR3 DNA reads as TGCAGCGTTGATTCGTTGCGCGGGAGCGAATACAATGAGCAGTTCTTC. It encodes CSVDSLRGSEYNEQFF.

The chain employs TRBV12-5 and TRBJ1-2; 10 bases fit TRBD1. Trimming at V came to 5 bases and at J to 2 bases, leaving 5 bases not matched to a gene. Germline CDR1 and CDR2: LGHNT and FRNRAP. The CDR3 loop spans 15 amino acids. This chain's CDR3 is CASGAPGQGNYGYTF. The DNA for the CDR3 is TGTGCTAGTGGTGCCCCGGGACAGGGGAACTATGGCTACACCTTC. The whole variable domain, remainder taken from reference TRBV12-5 and TRBJ1-2, is DARVTQTPRHKVTEMGQEVTMRCQPILGHNTVFWYRQTMMQGLELLAYFRNRAPLDDSGMPKDRFSAEMPDATLATLKIQPSEPRDSAVYFCASGAPGQGNYGYTFGSGTRLTVV.